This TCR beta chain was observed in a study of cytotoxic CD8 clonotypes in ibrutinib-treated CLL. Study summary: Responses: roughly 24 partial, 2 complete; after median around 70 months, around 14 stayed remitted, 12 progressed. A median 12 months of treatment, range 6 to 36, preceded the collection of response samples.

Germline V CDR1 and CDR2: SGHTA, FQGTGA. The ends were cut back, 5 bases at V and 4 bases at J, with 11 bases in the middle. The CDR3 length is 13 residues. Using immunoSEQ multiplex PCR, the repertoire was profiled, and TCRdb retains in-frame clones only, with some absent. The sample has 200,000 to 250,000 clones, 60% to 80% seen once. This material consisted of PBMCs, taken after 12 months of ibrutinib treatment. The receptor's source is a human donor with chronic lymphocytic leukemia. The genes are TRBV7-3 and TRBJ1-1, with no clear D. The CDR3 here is CASSNPGGTEAFF. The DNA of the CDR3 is TGTGCCAGCAGCAACCCCGGAGGCACTGAAGCTTTCTTT.